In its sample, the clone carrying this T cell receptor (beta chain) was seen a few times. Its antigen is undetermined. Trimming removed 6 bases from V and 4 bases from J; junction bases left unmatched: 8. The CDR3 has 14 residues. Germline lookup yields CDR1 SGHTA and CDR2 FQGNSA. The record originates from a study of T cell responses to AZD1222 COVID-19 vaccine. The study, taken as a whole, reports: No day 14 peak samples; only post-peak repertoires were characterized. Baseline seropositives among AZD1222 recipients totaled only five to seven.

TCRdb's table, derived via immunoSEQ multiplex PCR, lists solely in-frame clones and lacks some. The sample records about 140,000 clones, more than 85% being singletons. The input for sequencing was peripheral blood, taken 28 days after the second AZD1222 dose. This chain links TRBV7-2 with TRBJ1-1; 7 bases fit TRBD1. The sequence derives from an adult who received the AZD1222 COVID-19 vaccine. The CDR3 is CASRTNRGGTEAFF. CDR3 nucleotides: TGTGCCAGCAGGACCAACAGGGGAGGCACTGAAGCTTTCTTT.